In this sample, the clone carrying this T cell receptor beta chain turned up once. In the study's own analysis: From reference gene primer amplification, estimates of nucleated cell counts were derived. Profiled with immunoSEQ multiplex PCR; TCRdb holds only in-frame clones, not every one. V, J and clone size derive from that table, while D and trimming were established from the DNA sequence. The sample shows 35,000 to 45,000 clones, about 86% of them seen only once. The data belong to a study of blood T cell repertoires in COVID-19. Study-level background: Donors in the United States, Italy and Spain gave samples during acute or convalescent COVID-19.

The sample taken for sequencing was peripheral blood. The source of this sequence is a man in his forties with active COVID-19.

CDR3 protein: CASSWQLAGSQETQYF. CDR3 nucleotide sequence: TGTGCCAGCAGCTGGCAGCTAGCGGGCTCACAAGAGACCCAGTACTTC. V gene TRBV7-9 combines with J gene TRBJ2-5, with 8 bases matching TRBD2. The CDR3 totals 16 residues. Germline-derived CDR1 and CDR2 are SEHNR and FQNEAQ (reference sequence). V trimming: 4 bases; J trimming: 2 bases; junction bases outside the gene matches: 9.